Below, 10 T cell receptor beta chains from the same sample are listed, as sequenced in a study of long-term antiretroviral therapy in people with HIV. It was version v3.0 of the immunoSEQ assay that was run at survey level. The assay was immunoSEQ multiplex PCR, and TCRdb's table has in-frame clones only and misses some. The top ten clones hold roughly 9% of a sample with approximately 15,000 clones, over 75% of them seen once. Sequencing was performed on unsorted PBMCs, taken 0.3 years after starting antiretroviral therapy. These receptors all stem from a man aged 18 to 35 with HIV.

The CDR3 nucleotides read TGTGCCAGCAGTTTAGCGGACAGGGTCCCCACTGAAGCTTTCTTT. Residues: CASSLADRVPTEAFF. The V call is TRBV28, the J call TRBJ1-1; 8 bases fit TRBD1. The germline CDR1 and CDR2 sequences are MDHEN and SYDVKM. V lost 2 bases and J lost 4; bases outside the gene matches: 6. This CDR3 is 15 amino acids long.

J is TRBJ2-5 and V is TRBV7-6; 10 nucleotides agree with TRBD2. Trimming at V came to 5 bases and at J to 5 bases, leaving 11 bases not matched to a gene. This CDR3 comprises 16 residues. Germline V CDR1 and CDR2: SGHVS, FNYEAQ. The CDR3 is CASSPQRGGPGETQYF. For the CDR3, the DNA is TGTGCCAGCAGCCCCCAGCGGGGGGGTCCAGGGGAGACCCAGTACTTC.

A remark on this clone: One end of the junction does not line up with germline, which may come from a read error. The rearrangement joins TRBV10-3 to TRBJ2-2; a possible D gene is TRBD1 (5 bases). The germline CDR1 and CDR2 sequences are ENHRY and SYGVKD. This CDR3 contains 15 residues. CDR3 in amino acids: CAIGEQAANTGELFF. CDR3 nucleotides: TGTGCCATCGGTGAACAGGCAGCCAACACCGGGGAGCTGTTTTTT.

This clone has just a few counts. The J gene is TRBJ2-7, the V gene TRBV5-4; D possibly matches TRBD1 or TRBD2 (5 bases each). The V gene lost 8 bases and the J gene lost 0 bases, with 15 bases spanning the gap. This CDR3 region has 14 residues. Per the germline V gene, CDR1 is SGHNT and CDR2 is YYREEE (reference sequence). CDR3 region: CASTRDLNSYEQYV. In nucleotides, the CDR3 is TGTGCCAGTACCCGGGACCTAAACTCCTACGAGCAGTACGTC.

The chain carries TRBV6-5 and TRBJ1-1; D remains unclear. The germline CDR1 and CDR2 sequences are MNHEY and SVGAGI. The CDR3 length is 14 residues. Trimming shortened V by 5 bases and J by 5 bases, and 15 bases separated the two germline ends. The CDR3 sequence: CASSLGSPETEAFF. CDR3 coding DNA: TGTGCCAGCAGTCTGGGTTCACCCGAGACTGAAGCTTTCTTT.

The chain joins TRBV28 to TRBJ2-1; 8 bases map to TRBD2. Germline V gives CDR1 MDHEN, CDR2 SYDVKM. J lost 2 bases, V lost 5 bases, and 8 bases had no gene match. The CDR3 runs to 16 residues. CDR3 bases: TGTGCCAGCAGTCCCGCGAGCGGGGGCACCTACAATGAGCAGTTCTTC. Amino acids: CASSPASGGTYNEQFF.

The V call is TRBV28, the J call TRBJ1-2; D not certain. V lost 5 bases and J lost 4, with 8 bases in between. The CDR3 covers 12 residues. CDR1 MDHEN and CDR2 SYDVKM come from the germline V gene. DNA of the CDR3: TGTGCCAGCAGTCCCCGGGGCTATGGCTACACCTTC. Protein sequence: CASSPRGYGYTF.

This clone was seen a handful of times. V gene TRBV5-4 combines with J gene TRBJ1-2; D gene unclear. V was pared by 0 bases and J by 6 bases, with 9 bases between. Germline loops: CDR1 SGHNT, CDR2 YYREEE (reference sequence). The CDR3 length is 13 residues. Here the CDR3 reads CASSLALSDGYTF. CDR3 coding DNA: TGTGCCAGCAGCTTGGCGTTGTCAGATGGCTACACCTTC.

V gene TRBV7-3 combines with J gene TRBJ2-1; D perhaps matches TRBD2 (6 bases). CDR3 size: 16 residues. V was trimmed by 5 bases and J by 6 bases, leaving 20 bases between them. Germline V gene sequence: CDR1 SGHTA, CDR2 FQGTGA. The DNA of the CDR3 is TGTGCCAGCAGCCCCTCGCCGGCTAGCGCAGGCAATGAGCAGTTCTTC. Translation gives CASSPSPASAGNEQFF.

This chain uses TRBV5-1 with TRBJ2-1; possibly TRBD2 for D (5 bases). Trimming cost V 0 bases and J 10 bases, with 5 bases left between them. The CDR3 has 11 amino acids. The germline V gene encodes CDR1 SGHRS and CDR2 YFSETQ. The DNA of the CDR3 is TGCGCCAGCAGCTTGGGAGGGGAGCAGTTCTTC. Encoded protein: CASSLGGEQFF.